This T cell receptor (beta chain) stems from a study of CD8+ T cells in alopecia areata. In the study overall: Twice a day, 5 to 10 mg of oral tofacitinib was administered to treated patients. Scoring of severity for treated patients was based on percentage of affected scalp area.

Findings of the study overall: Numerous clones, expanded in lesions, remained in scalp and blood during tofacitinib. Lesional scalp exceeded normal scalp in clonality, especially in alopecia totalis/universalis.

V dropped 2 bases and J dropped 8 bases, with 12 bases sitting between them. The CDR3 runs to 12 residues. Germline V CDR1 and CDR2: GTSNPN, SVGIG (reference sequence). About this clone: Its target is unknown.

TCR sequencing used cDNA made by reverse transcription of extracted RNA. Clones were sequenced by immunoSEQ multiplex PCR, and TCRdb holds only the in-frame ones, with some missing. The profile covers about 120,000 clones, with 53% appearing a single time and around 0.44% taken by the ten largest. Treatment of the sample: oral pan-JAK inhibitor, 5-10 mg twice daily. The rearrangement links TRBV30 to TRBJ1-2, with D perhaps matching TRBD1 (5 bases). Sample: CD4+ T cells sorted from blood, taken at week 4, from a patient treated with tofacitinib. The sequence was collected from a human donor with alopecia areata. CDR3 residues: CAWSSGTQGYTF. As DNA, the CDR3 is TGTGCCTGGAGTTCCGGGACCCAGGGCTACACCTTC. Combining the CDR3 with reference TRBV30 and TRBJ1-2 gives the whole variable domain SQTIHQWPATLVQPVGSPLSLECTVEGTSNPNLYWYRQAAGRGLQLLFYSVGIGQISSEVPQNLSASRPQDRQFILSSKKLLLSDSGFYLCAWSSGTQGYTFGSGTRLTVV.